This T cell receptor beta chain was obtained from a study of beta chain features in type 1 diabetes. Every isolated RNA sample was fully reverse transcribed, so sequencing captured expressed TCRB transcripts. Clones were read by immunoSEQ multiplex PCR, and TCRdb kept only the in-frame ones, dropping some. The table shows nearly 350,000 clones, with 6.5% to 10% occurring only once. The study, taken as a whole, reports: Within each of all four CD4+ subsets, Type 1 diabetes patients had TCRB CDR3s that were moderately but significantly shorter.

This CDR3 is 15 amino acids long. CDR1 and CDR2 from the germline V gene are SNHLY and FYNNEI. V was clipped by 7 bases and J by 2 bases, with 15 bases between them. For this clone: Its antigen is not identified.

The clonotype comes from a woman aged 18-29 years in good health. The rearrangement links TRBV2 to TRBJ2-4, with D maybe TRBD2 (5 bases). The sample comprised central memory CD4+ T cells from blood. The CDR3 nucleotides read TGTGCCAGCAAACAGCGAACGGGGTCCAAAAACATTCAGTACTTC. Amino acids: CASKQRTGSKNIQYF.